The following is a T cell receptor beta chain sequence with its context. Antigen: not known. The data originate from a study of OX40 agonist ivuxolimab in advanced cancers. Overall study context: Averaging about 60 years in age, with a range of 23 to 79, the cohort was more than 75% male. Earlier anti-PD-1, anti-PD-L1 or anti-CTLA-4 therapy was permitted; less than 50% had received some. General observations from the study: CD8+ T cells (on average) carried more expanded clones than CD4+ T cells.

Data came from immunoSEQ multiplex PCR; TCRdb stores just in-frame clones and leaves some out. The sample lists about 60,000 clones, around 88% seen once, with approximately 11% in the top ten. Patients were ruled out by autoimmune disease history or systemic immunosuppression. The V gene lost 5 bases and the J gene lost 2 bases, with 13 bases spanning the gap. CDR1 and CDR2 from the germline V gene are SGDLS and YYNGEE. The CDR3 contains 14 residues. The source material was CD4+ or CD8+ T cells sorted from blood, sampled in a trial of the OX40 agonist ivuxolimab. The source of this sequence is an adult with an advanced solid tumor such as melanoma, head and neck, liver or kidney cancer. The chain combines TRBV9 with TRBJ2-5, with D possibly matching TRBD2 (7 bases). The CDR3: CASSWGGGQETQYF. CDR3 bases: TGTGCCAGCAGTTGGGGGGGCGGTCAAGAGACCCAGTACTTC.